The clone carrying this T cell receptor (beta chain) has a handful of counts. Its antigen is currently unknown. Using a CD8+CD4-CCR7+CD45RA+ phenotype, naive CD8 T cells were sorted. One entry per CDR3 protein, called by TCRdb with MiXCR from the PCR reads. This sample carries around 470,000 distinct CDR3 sequences, 20% to 25% of them seen once, and the ten largest clones take 0.84%. This CDR3 contains 15 residues. V lost 2 bases and J 3 bases, leaving 14 bases between the germline ends. CDR1 LGHNA and CDR2 YNFKEQ come from the germline V gene. The data are from a study of molecular identifiers for immune sequencing clone quantification. Study-wide results and limits: Whereas naive cells kept under 1% of molecules in clones above 20 RNA copies, such clones held over 97% in effectors.

Sequencing used naive CD8+ T cells from blood, with Jurkat cell RNA spiked in. The subset is: FACS-sorted CD8+CD4-CCR7+CD45RA+ naive T cells. The chain joins TRBV4-2 to TRBJ2-7, with D possibly TRBD2 on 5 matching bases. The sequence was obtained from a human donor in good health. Some libraries in this study had Jurkat cell RNA spiked in. The CDR3 reads CASSQYMLEGYEQYF. The CDR3 DNA reads TGTGCCAGCAGCCAATATATGCTAGAGGGCTACGAGCAGTACTTC.